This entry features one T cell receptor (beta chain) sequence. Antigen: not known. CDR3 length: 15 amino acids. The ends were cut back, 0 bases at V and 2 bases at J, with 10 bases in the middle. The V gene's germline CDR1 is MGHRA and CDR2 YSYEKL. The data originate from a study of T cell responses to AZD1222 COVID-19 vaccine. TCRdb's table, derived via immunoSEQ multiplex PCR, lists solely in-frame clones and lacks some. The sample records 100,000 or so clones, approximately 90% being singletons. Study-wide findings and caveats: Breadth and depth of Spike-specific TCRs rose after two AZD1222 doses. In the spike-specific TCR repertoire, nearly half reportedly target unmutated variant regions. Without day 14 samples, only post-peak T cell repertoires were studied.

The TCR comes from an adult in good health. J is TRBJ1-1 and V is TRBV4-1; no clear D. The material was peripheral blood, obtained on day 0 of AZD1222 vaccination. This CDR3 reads CASSQDQSVNTEAFF. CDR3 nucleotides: TGCGCCAGCAGCCAAGATCAGTCCGTTAACACTGAAGCTTTCTTT.